These 17 T cell receptor beta chains were sequenced from one sample in a study of T cell responses to AZD1222 COVID-19 vaccine. The protocol was immunoSEQ multiplex PCR, while the TCRdb copy is restricted to in-frame clones and leaves out a portion. The sample yields 150,000 to 200,000 clones, approximately 90% seen once. Sequences were derived from peripheral blood, sampled 28 days after the second AZD1222 dose. Receptors originate from an adult who received the AZD1222 COVID-19 vaccine.

This chain connects TRBV5-1 to TRBJ1-1; the D gene is possibly TRBD1 (6 bases). V lost 0 bases and J lost 0, with 9 bases in between. The CDR3 extends over 15 amino acids. CDR1 and CDR2 (germline): SGHRS, YFSETQ. The CDR3 DNA reads as TGCGCCAGCAGCTTGGCGGGGGCCATGAACACTGAAGCTTTCTTT. It translates to CASSLAGAMNTEAFF.

The chain is built from TRBV5-3 and TRBJ1-5; D is uncertain. TRBV5-3 is classed as an ORF, of uncertain function. There are 15 residues in the CDR3. The V end lost 3 bases, the J end lost 5 bases, and 15 bases lay between the germline ends. CDR3 protein: CARSSDSDRDQPQHF. The CDR3 DNA sequence: TGTGCCAGAAGCTCCGACTCCGATCGCGATCAGCCCCAGCATTTT.

The chain employs TRBV29-1 and TRBJ1-2; maybe TRBD1 (6 bases). The germline V gene has CDR1 SQVTM and CDR2 ANQGSEA. The CDR3 is 12 amino acids. Trimming left V 3 bases short and J 5 bases short, with 10 bases between. CDR3 DNA: TGCAGCGTTGACAGGGGAGTGTATGGCTACACCTTC. Translation: CSVDRGVYGYTF.

The chain uses TRBV24-1 and TRBJ2-1, with 9 positions matching TRBD2. Per germline, CDR1 KGHDR and CDR2 SFDVKD. V lost 5 bases to trimming and J lost 0 bases; unmatched junction nucleotides: 10. This CDR3 comprises 18 residues. This chain's CDR3 is CATSVGGGSGSSYNEQFF. The CDR3 DNA reads as TGTGCCACCAGTGTCGGGGGAGGTAGCGGGAGCTCCTACAATGAGCAGTTCTTC.

This chain joins TRBV5-8 and TRBJ1-1, with D possibly being TRBD1 (5 bases). The V gene lost 6 bases and the J gene lost 6 bases, with 21 bases spanning the gap. This CDR3 has 15 amino acids. Germline V gene lookup returns CDR1 SGHTS and CDR2 YDEGEE. The chain's CDR3 is CASTFGPQASAEAFF. CDR3 DNA: TGTGCCAGCACCTTCGGGCCACAGGCGTCCGCTGAAGCTTTCTTT.

The J gene is TRBJ2-5, the V gene TRBV18; D ambiguous. This CDR3 comprises 13 residues. Germline V gene data show CDR1 as KGHSH and CDR2 as LQKENI. The germline V and J ends were trimmed by 4 bases and 2 bases, with 8 bases remaining between them. In DNA form, the CDR3 reads TGTGCCAGCTCACGAGACACACAAGAGACCCAGTACTTC. Translated: CASSRDTQETQYF. Filled out from reference TRBV18 and TRBJ2-5, the complete variable domain reads NAGVMQNPRHLVRRRGQEARLRCSPMKGHSHVYWYRQLPEEGLKFMVYLQKENIIDESGMPKERFSAEFPKEGPSILRIQQVVRGDSAAYFCASSRDTQETQYFGPGTRLLVL.

The chain has TRBV2 and TRBJ2-1; 8 bases match TRBD2. V lost 6 bases and J lost 3; bases outside the gene matches: 4. Germline V gene lookup returns CDR1 SNHLY and CDR2 FYNNEI. The CDR3 contains 14 residues. The CDR3 coding sequence is TGTGCCAGCAGAGGACTAGCCCTCTACAATGAGCAGTTCTTC. This translates into CASRGLALYNEQFF. Supplemented by reference TRBV2 and TRBJ2-1, the full variable domain reads EPEVTQTPSHQVTQMGQEVILRCVPISNHLYFYWYRQILGQKVEFLVSFYNNEISEKSEIFDDQFSVERPDGSNFTLKIRSTKLEDSAMYFCASRGLALYNEQFFGPGTRLTVL.

The genes are TRBV9 and TRBJ2-5; TRBD2 is a possible D gene (5 bases). CDR3 length equals 13 residues. Between the trimmed V and J ends, which lost 0 bases and 4 bases, there was a span of 7 bases. Germline V gives CDR1 SGDLS, CDR2 YYNGEE. CDR3 bases: TGTGCCAGCAGCGTAGATGAGGGAGAGACCCAGTACTTC. It is translated as CASSVDEGETQYF. Complete variable domain (other parts from reference TRBV9 and TRBJ2-5): DSGVTQTPKHLITATGQRVTLRCSPRSGDLSVYWYQQSLDQGLQFLIQYYNGEERAKGNILERFSAQQFPDLHSELNLSSLELGDSALYFCASSVDEGETQYFGPGTRLLVL.

The J gene is TRBJ1-5, the V gene TRBV30; D is undetermined. CDR1 is GTSNPN and CDR2 is SVGIG in the germline V gene (reference sequence). The CDR3 contains 14 residues. V was cut by 1 base and J by 5 bases, with 12 bases left in between. CDR3 nucleotide sequence: TGTGCCTGGAGTGAGGGTAAGGGCTATCAGCCCCAGCATTTT. Translated: CAWSEGKGYQPQHF.

V usage is TRBV12-3 or TRBV12-4 and J usage is TRBJ1-1; tentative D call: TRBD1 (5 bases). The CDR3 loop spans 12 amino acids. V was clipped by 5 bases and J by 5 bases, with 9 bases between them. The CDR3 loop reads CASSPWGTEAFF. CDR3 sequence (DNA): TGTGCCAGCAGTCCTTGGGGGACTGAAGCTTTCTTT.

The V and J genes are TRBV7-9 and TRBJ1-6; D may be TRBD1 (5 bases). Trimming pared 3 bases from V and 5 bases from J, leaving 8 bases between. The CDR3 runs to 14 residues. Germline V lookup: CDR1 SEHNR, CDR2 FQNEAQ (reference sequence). Written as DNA, the CDR3 is TGTGCCAGCAGCTTGACACAGGATAATTCACCCCTCCACTTT. Its protein is CASSLTQDNSPLHF.

The chain combines TRBV24-1 with TRBJ2-6; D might be TRBD1 (6 bases). Germline CDR1 KGHDR, CDR2 SFDVKD. The CDR3 runs to 16 residues. V lost 10 bases and J lost 0, with 15 bases in between. The CDR3 protein is CATSQGSSSGANVLTF. Here the CDR3 DNA reads TGTGCCACTTCACAGGGCAGCAGCTCTGGGGCCAACGTCCTGACTTTC.

The chain joins TRBV10-3 to TRBJ2-5; D not resolved. CDR3 length: 14 amino acids. Germline CDR1 and CDR2: ENHRY and SYGVKD. V dropped 2 bases and J dropped 1 base, with 8 bases sitting between them. The CDR3 DNA reads as TGTGCCATCAGTGAGAGTTCAGCCCAAGAGACCCAGTACTTC. Translated, it gives CAISESSAQETQYF.

The V gene is TRBV5-8, the J gene TRBJ2-7; 8 bases align to TRBD1. V gave up 6 bases and J gave up 2 bases; unmatched junction bases: 7. This CDR3 has 14 residues. The V gene's germline CDR1 is SGHTS and CDR2 YDEGEE. The CDR3 is CASTPRQGPYEQYF. The CDR3 region has the DNA TGTGCCAGCACCCCGAGACAGGGGCCCTACGAGCAGTACTTC.

This clone was seen once. The chain links TRBV2 to TRBJ2-7, with D maybe TRBD2 (5 bases). V was clipped by 3 bases and J by 4 bases, with 19 bases between them. Germline-derived CDR1 and CDR2 are SNHLY and FYNNEI. This CDR3 is built from 16 residues. The CDR3 DNA is TGTGCCAGCAGTGAGGGCGGGTCTTTGGGTACTTACGAGCAGTACTTC. This sequence encodes CASSEGGSLGTYEQYF.

V usage is TRBV24-1 and J usage is TRBJ1-2; the D is unclear. This CDR3 contains 13 residues. Germline V gene lookup returns CDR1 KGHDR and CDR2 SFDVKD. Trimming took 1 base from V and 5 from J, leaving 7 bases between them. The CDR3: CATSDFPEYGYTF. In nucleotides, the CDR3 is TGTGCCACCAGTGATTTTCCGGAGTATGGCTACACCTTC.

The chain links TRBV28 to TRBJ2-1; D might be TRBD1 (6 bases). This CDR3 is built from 12 residues. Between the trimmed V and J ends, which lost 3 bases and 7 bases, there was a span of 7 bases. From germline, CDR1 is MDHEN and CDR2 SYDVKM. DNA for the CDR3: TGTGCCAGCAGTTTCCAGGGGAATGAGCAGTTCTTC. This sequence encodes CASSFQGNEQFF.